Listed below are T cell receptor beta chains from one sample, sequenced in a study of cytomegalovirus exposure and HLA in healthy donors. Sequencing was performed with immunoSEQ multiplex PCR; in TCRdb, only in-frame clones are kept and a portion is missing. Counted here are a few hundred thousand clones, roughly 70% occurring once; the ten biggest clones make up about 2.2%. Sequenced material: PBMCs. These receptors all stem from a female donor in good health and CMV-seronegative. CDR3s include the opening cysteine and the closing phenylalanine or tryptophan. Each record gives: V gene, clone size, D gene, CDR3 length, J gene, CDR3 protein, CDR3 DNA. The D gene is left open where the match is weak. Size is stated for part of the rows, as once, few or many counts, or as a class when the clone is expanded.

TRBV25-1	-	-	14	TRBJ2-7	CASIESGSHYEQYF	TGTGCCAGCATCGAAAGCGGTAGCCACTACGAGCAGTACTTC
TRBV27	-	TRBD1	12	TRBJ1-1	CASSHTGGEAFF	TGTGCCAGCAGTCACACAGGGGGAGAAGCTTTCTTT
TRBV19	-	-	13	TRBJ2-7	CASTAGRSYEQYF	TGTGCCAGTACCGCGGGCCGTTCCTACGAGCAGTACTTC
TRBV18	-	-	14	TRBJ2-7	CASSPTTGAYEQYF	TGTGCCAGCTCACCTACGACAGGAGCCTACGAGCAGTACTTC
TRBV5-6	-	-	16	TRBJ2-4	CASSLPGSGAKNIQYF	TGTGCCAGCAGCTTGCCGGGGTCGGGAGCCAAAAACATTCAGTACTTC
TRBV5-1	few	-	12	TRBJ2-1	CASRTDPNEQFF	TGCGCCTCCAGGACAGATCCCAATGAGCAGTTCTTC
TRBV6-5	-	TRBD1	14	TRBJ2-7	CASKRGQVSYEQYF	TGTGCCAGCAAAAGGGGACAGGTCTCCTACGAGCAGTACTTC
TRBV27	-	TRBD1	15	TRBJ2-5	CASRGTGGSQETQYF	TGTGCCAGCAGGGGGACAGGGGGCAGCCAAGAGACCCAGTACTTC
TRBV6-5	-	-	16	TRBJ2-2	CASSWSNRANTGELFF	TGTGCCAGCAGTTGGTCGAACAGAGCGAACACCGGGGAGCTGTTTTTT
TRBV5-4	-	-	15	TRBJ2-1	CASSLEWGSYNEQFF	TGTGCCAGCAGCTTGGAATGGGGCTCTTACAATGAGCAGTTCTTC
TRBV28	-	TRBD1	20	TRBJ1-1	CASSLLLPDRDLGVDTEAFF	TGTGCCAGCAGCCTACTCTTGCCGGACAGGGACCTAGGGGTAGACACTGAAGCTTTCTTT
TRBV6-1	-	-	13	TRBJ2-3	CASRLRALDTQYF	TGTGCCAGCAGACTACGAGCCTTAGATACGCAGTATTTT
TRBV9	-	-	13	TRBJ2-3	CASSGTSPDTQYF	TGTGCCAGCAGCGGTACTAGCCCCGATACGCAGTATTTT
TRBV7-9	once	TRBD2	15	TRBJ2-1	CASSYASGSRGEQFF	TGTGCCAGCAGCTACGCTAGCGGGAGTAGAGGTGAGCAGTTCTTC
TRBV10-3	-	TRBD2	16	TRBJ2-3	CAISDRAGGGADTQYF	TGTGCCATCAGTGATAGAGCGGGAGGGGGGGCAGATACGCAGTATTTT
TRBV2	-	TRBD1	14	TRBJ1-2	CASSPGQGRYGYTF	TGTGCCAGCAGTCCTGGACAGGGGAGGTATGGCTACACCTTC
TRBV7-9	-	-	13	TRBJ1-1	CASSPRGNTEAFF	TGTGCCAGCAGCCCCCGGGGGAACACTGAAGCTTTCTTT
TRBV5-6	-	-	13	TRBJ1-2	CASSRSSGVHYTF	TGTGCCAGCAGCCGCTCGAGCGGGGTCCATTACACCTTC
TRBV6-1	-	-	13	TRBJ2-5	CASSGGLGETQYF	TGTGCCAGCAGCGGGGGGCTCGGAGAGACCCAGTACTTC
TRBV5-8	-	TRBD1	14	TRBJ1-2	CASSARDRGLPYTF	TGTGCCAGCAGCGCCCGGGACAGGGGGCTTCCCTACACCTTC
TRBV7-8	few	-	16	TRBJ2-2	CASSLDSAVNTGELFF	TGTGCCAGCAGCTTAGATTCAGCGGTTAACACCGGGGAGCTGTTTTTT
TRBV19	-	TRBD1	15	TRBJ1-5	CASTSDRGSNQPQHF	TGTGCCAGTACCTCCGACAGGGGAAGCAATCAGCCCCAGCATTTT
TRBV6-5	once	-	14	TRBJ2-7	CASSYASRVGEQYF	TGTGCCAGCAGTTACGCGTCCCGGGTGGGCGAGCAGTACTTC
TRBV5-8	-	TRBD2	16	TRBJ2-1	CASSLMNGRATHEQFF	TGTGCCAGCAGCTTGATGAACGGGAGGGCCACTCATGAGCAGTTCTTC
TRBV29-1	-	TRBD2	18	TRBJ2-1	CSVRGTSGSYSSYNEQFF	TGCAGCGTAAGGGGGACTAGCGGGAGTTATAGCTCCTACAATGAGCAGTTCTTC
TRBV9	-	-	12	TRBJ2-6	CASSVDPNVLTF	TGTGCCAGCAGCGTAGATCCTAACGTCCTGACTTTC
TRBV4-2	-	TRBD2	17	TRBJ2-3	CASSLGLAGGLTDTQYF	TGTGCCAGCAGCCTTGGACTAGCGGGAGGCCTCACAGATACGCAGTATTTT
TRBV6-4	-	-	15	TRBJ2-1	CASSDGASSYNEQFF	TGTGCCAGCAGTGACGGGGCGAGCTCCTACAATGAGCAGTTCTTC
TRBV30	-	TRBD1	14	TRBJ1-4	CAWDAGTGTEKLFF	TGTGCCTGGGATGCCGGGACAGGAACTGAAAAACTGTTTTTT
TRBV15	-	-	16	TRBJ2-6	CATSTTPGSGANVLTF	TGTGCCACCAGCACCACCCCAGGGTCTGGGGCCAACGTCCTGACTTTC
TRBV11-3	-	TRBD1	17	TRBJ2-6	CASSLPEGATGANVLTF	TGTGCCAGCAGCTTACCCGAGGGGGCGACTGGGGCCAACGTCCTGACTTTC
TRBV19	-	-	16	TRBJ1-3	CASSIPTASTGNTIYF	TGTGCCAGTAGTATCCCGACAGCTTCGACTGGAAACACCATATATTTT
TRBV5-6	-	-	15	TRBJ1-5	CASSLLGRGNQPQHF	TGTGCCAGCAGCTTGTTGGGCAGGGGCAATCAGCCCCAGCATTTT
TRBV27	-	TRBD1	14	TRBJ1-2	CASGRTGANYGYTF	TGTGCCAGCGGGCGGACAGGTGCTAACTATGGCTACACCTTC
TRBV6-1	few	TRBD2	15	TRBJ2-1	CASSGLAGGDNEQFF	TGTGCCAGCTCGGGACTAGCGGGAGGAGACAATGAGCAGTTCTTC
TRBV9	-	TRBD1	16	TRBJ2-1	CASSVSGTGAVDEQFF	TGTGCCAGCAGCGTGTCCGGGACAGGGGCGGTCGATGAGCAGTTCTTC
TRBV7-2	-	TRBD1	14	TRBJ1-2	CASSQGTGGWGYTF	TGTGCCAGCAGCCAAGGGACAGGGGGCTGGGGCTACACCTTC
TRBV21-1	-	-	19	TRBJ1-3	CARLVAYFSGTNSGNTIYF	TGTGCCAGGTTAGTGGCGTATTTCTCCGGGACAAACTCTGGAAACACCATATATTTT
TRBV7-9	-	-	14	TRBJ2-2	CSSSLQDFGRELFF	TGTTCCAGCAGCTTGCAGGACTTCGGCCGGGAGCTGTTTTTT
TRBV11-3	-	-	15	TRBJ2-7	CASSPTGQKIYEQYF	TGTGCCAGCAGTCCCACCGGACAGAAGATTTACGAGCAGTACTTC
TRBV6-4	-	-	14	TRBJ1-5	CASSDYINFQPQHF	TGTGCCAGCAGTGACTATATTAACTTTCAACCCCAGCATTTT
TRBV15	-	TRBD1	13	TRBJ1-2	CATSKGQLYGYTF	TGTGCCACCAGCAAGGGACAGCTCTATGGCTACACCTTC
TRBV7-7	-	-	14	TRBJ2-5	CASSFLREQETQYF	TGTGCTAGCAGCTTTCTCCGGGAGCAAGAGACCCAGTACTTC
TRBV10-3	-	-	16	TRBJ1-2	CAISEGSLSQNYGYTF	TGTGCCATCAGTGAGGGGTCCCTGTCACAGAACTATGGCTACACCTTC
TRBV4-1	-	-	15	TRBJ2-1	CASSQEETIYNEQFF	TGCGCCAGCAGCCAAGAGGAGACTATCTACAATGAGCAGTTCTTC
TRBV6-1	once	TRBD2	16	TRBJ2-2	CASSEGGALAGVDLFF	TGTGCCAGCAGTGAAGGAGGCGCACTAGCGGGAGTCGATTTGTTTTTT
TRBV9	-	TRBD2	16	TRBJ2-3	CASSGPGTSGRYTQYF	TGTGCCAGCAGCGGACCCGGGACTAGCGGGAGGTATACGCAGTATTTT
TRBV5-8	-	TRBD2	15	TRBJ2-5	CASSSRLAGGETQYF	TGTGCCAGCAGCTCTAGACTAGCGGGAGGGGAGACCCAGTACTTC
TRBV19	few	TRBD1	15	TRBJ1-2	CASSSSGTEFYGYTF	TGTGCCAGTAGTAGCTCCGGGACAGAGTTCTATGGCTACACCTTC
TRBV28	-	-	12	TRBJ2-2	CASSLQTGELFF	TGTGCCAGCAGTTTACAGACCGGGGAGCTGTTTTTT